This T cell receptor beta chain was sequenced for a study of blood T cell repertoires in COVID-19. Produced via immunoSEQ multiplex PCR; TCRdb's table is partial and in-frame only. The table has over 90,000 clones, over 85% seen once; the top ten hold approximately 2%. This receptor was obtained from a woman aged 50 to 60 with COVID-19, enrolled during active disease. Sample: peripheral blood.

CDR3 amino acids: CASSGSSTDTQYF. CDR3 coding DNA: TGTGCCAGCAGTGGGAGTAGCACAGATACGCAGTATTTT. The rearrangement links TRBV25-1 to TRBJ2-3, with D unresolved. The CDR3 is 13 amino acids. The V and J ends lost 4 bases and 0 bases respectively, with 5 bases between them. Germline CDR1 is MGHDK and CDR2 is SYGVNS.